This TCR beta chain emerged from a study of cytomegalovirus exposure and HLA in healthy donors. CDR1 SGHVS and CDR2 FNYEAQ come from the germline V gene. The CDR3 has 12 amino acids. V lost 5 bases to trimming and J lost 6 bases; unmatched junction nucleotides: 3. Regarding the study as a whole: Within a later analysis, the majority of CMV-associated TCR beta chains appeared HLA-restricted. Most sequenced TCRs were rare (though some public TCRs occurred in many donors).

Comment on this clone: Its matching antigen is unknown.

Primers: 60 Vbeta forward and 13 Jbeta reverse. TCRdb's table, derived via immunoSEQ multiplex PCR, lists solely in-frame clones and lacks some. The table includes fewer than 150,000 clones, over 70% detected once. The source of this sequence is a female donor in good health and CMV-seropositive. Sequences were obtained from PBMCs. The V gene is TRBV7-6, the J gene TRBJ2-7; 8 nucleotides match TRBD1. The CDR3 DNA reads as TGTGCCAGCAGCCCAGACAGGGGCGAGCAGTACTTC. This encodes CASSPDRGEQYF.